This TCR beta chain comes out of a study of control samples from healthy donors and cancer patients. Using immunoSEQ multiplex PCR, the repertoire was profiled, and TCRdb retains in-frame clones only, with some absent. The sample yields approximately 58,000 clones, roughly 86% seen once. This clone was recorded a few times. The CDR3 consists of 12 residues. V was shortened by 6 bases and J by 3 bases, with 9 bases between the two germline ends. The germline V gene has CDR1 SNHLY and CDR2 FYNNEI. The specimen sequenced was PBMCs. The chain carries TRBV2 and TRBJ2-7; weak D call: TRBD2 (5 bases). The sequence was collected from a woman aged 60-75 years with lung cancer. CDR3 region: CASRDRGYEQYF. In nucleotides, the CDR3 is TGTGCCAGCAGGGACCGGGGCTACGAGCAGTACTTC.